This paragraph covers one TCR beta chain sequence. No antigen is known for it. A much larger clonotype is one base distant, so this may be a read error. The sample comes from a study of T cells in Graves' hyperthyroidism and ophthalmopathy. Study-wide context: Any treatment followed the collection of peripheral blood at initial diagnosis. Study conclusions and caveats: Most thyroid clonotypes that were expanded above 0.001 also turned up in blood.

This CDR3 comprises 16 residues. Germline V gene lookup returns CDR1 MNHNS and CDR2 SASEGT. Amplification yielded TCR beta CDR3 regions, with RNA transcripts as the source. First-round RT-PCR with HTBI primers amplified the TCR CDR3 region. TCRdb re-called the multiplex PCR reads with MiXCR, one entry per CDR3 protein. Of 410,000 or so distinct CDR3 sequences detected, about 15% appear once; the ten largest clones hold over 10%. Not enrolled were patients with uncontrolled infection, other autoimmune disease, pregnancy or lactation. PBMCs were sourced from about 10 ml fresh peripheral blood. V is TRBV6-1 and J is TRBJ1-1, with a weak D call TRBD1 (6 bases). The sequencing sample was made of blood. The sequence was obtained from a man between 18 and 29 years old with Graves' ophthalmopathy. The CDR3 DNA is TGTGCCAGCAGTAACCGGGACAACCATTTTGGCACTGAAGCTTCCTTT. Translating gives CASSNRDNHFGTEASF.